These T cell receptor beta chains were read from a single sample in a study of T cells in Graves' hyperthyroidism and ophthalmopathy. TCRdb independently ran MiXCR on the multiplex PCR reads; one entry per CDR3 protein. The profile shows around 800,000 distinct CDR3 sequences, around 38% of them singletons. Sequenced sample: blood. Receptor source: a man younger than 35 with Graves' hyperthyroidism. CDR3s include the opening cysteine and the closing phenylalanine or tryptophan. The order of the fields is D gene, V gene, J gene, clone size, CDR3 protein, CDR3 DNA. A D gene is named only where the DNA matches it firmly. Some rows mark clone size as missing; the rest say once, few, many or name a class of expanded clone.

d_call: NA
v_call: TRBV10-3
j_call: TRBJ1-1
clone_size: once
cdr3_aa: CASSGTQNAEAFF
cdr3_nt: TGTGCCAGTTCGGGGACACAGAACGCTGAAGCTTTCTTT

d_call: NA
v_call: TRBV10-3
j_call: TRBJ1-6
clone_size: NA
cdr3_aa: CAVRPYNSPLHF
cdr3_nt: TGTGCCGTCCGGCCCTATAATTCACCCCTCCACTTT

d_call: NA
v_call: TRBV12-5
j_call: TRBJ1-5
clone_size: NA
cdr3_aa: CASGLVPESQHF
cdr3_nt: TGTGCTAGTGGTTTGGTCCCTGAGTCCCAGCATTTT

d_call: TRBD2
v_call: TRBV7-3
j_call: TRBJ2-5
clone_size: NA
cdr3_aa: CASSQAGGLEETQYF
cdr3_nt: TGTGCCAGCAGCCAAGCGGGGGGGCTGGAAGAGACCCAGTACTTC

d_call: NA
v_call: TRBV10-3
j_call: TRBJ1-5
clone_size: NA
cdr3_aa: CASSYSGQDSPRLNQPQHF
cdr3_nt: TGTGCCAGCAGTTACTCGGGTCAAGACAGTCCCAGGCTGAATCAGCCCCAGCATTTT

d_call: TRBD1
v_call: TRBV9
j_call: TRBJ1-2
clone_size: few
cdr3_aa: CASSYGTGGLGGYTF
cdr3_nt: TGTGCCAGCAGCTACGGGACAGGGGGTTTAGGAGGCTACACCTTC

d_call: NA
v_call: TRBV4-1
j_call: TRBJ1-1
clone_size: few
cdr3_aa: CASSRAGHPDTEAFF
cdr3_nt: TGCGCCAGCAGCCGCGCGGGGCATCCGGACACTGAAGCTTTCTTT

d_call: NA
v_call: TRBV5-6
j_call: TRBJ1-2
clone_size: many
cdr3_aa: CASSPLTSLDGYGYTF
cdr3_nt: TGTGCCAGCAGCCCTCTCACATCCCTGGATGGCTATGGCTACACCTTC

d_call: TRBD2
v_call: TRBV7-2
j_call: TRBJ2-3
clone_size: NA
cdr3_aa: CASSSTSASTDTQYF
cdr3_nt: TGTGCCAGCAGCTCGACTAGCGCTAGCACAGATACGCAGTATTTT

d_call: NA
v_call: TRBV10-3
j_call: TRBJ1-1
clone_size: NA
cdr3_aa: CASSLSSAALEAFF
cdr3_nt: TGTGCCAGCAGTTTATCCTCGGCCGCTTTGGAAGCTTTCTTT

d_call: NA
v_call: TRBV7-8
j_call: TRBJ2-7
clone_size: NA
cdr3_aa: CASSLAREYDEQYF
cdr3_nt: TGTGCCAGCAGCTTAGCCCGGGAATATGACGAGCAGTACTTC

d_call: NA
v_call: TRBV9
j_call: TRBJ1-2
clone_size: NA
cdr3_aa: CASSPQAPNYGYTF
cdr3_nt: TGTGCCAGCAGCCCCCAAGCCCCCAACTATGGCTACACCTTC

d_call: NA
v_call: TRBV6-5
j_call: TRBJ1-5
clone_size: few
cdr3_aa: CASRPGSVNQPQHF
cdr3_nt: TGTGCCAGCAGACCCGGTAGTGTCAATCAGCCCCAGCATTTT

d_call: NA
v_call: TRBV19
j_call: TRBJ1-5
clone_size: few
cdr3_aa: CASNPGFGNQPQHF
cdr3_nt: TGTGCCAGTAATCCGGGGTTTGGGAATCAGCCCCAGCATTTT

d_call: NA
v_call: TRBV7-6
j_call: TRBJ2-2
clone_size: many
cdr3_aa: CASSSGFTGELFF
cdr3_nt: TGTGCCAGCAGCTCAGGATTCACCGGGGAGCTGTTTTTT

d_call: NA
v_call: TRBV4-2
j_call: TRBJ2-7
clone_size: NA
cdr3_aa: CASSQGPSQYF
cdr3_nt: TGTGCCAGCAGCCAAGGGCCGTCGCAGTACTTC

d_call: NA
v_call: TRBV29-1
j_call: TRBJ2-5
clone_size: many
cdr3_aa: CSPSGVSSETQYF
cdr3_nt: TGCAGCCCCTCCGGCGTGTCCTCCGAGACCCAGTACTTC

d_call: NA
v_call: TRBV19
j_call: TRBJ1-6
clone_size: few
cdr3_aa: CASSMAGGAQNSPLHF
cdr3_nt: TGTGCCAGTAGTATGGCGGGGGGCGCGCAAAATTCACCCCTCCACTTT

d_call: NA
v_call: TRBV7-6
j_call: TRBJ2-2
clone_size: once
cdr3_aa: CASSLTGQGDTGELFF
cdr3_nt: TGTGCCAGCAGCTTAACAGGGCAGGGTGACACCGGGGAGCTGTTTTTT

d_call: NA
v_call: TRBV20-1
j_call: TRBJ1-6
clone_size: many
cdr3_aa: CSAREAGTDSPLHF
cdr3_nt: TGCAGTGCTAGAGAGGCAGGGACTGATTCACCCCTCCACTTT

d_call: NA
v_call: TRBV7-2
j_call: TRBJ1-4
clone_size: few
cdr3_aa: CASSDGGTNEKLFF
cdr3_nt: TGTGCCAGCAGTGATGGGGGAACTAATGAAAAACTGTTTTTT

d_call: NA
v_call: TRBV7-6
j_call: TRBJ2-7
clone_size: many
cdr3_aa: CASSGHGREQYF
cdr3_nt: TGTGCCAGCAGCGGACATGGGAGAGAGCAGTACTTC

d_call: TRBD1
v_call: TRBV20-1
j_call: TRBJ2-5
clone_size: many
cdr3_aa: CSAAGTESVGTQYF
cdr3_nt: TGCAGTGCGGCCGGGACAGAGTCCGTAGGGACCCAGTACTTC

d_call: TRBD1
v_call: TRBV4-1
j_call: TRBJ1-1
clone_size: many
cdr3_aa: CASSQVYGPGQGEAEAFF
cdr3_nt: TGCGCCAGCAGCCAAGTCTACGGTCCGGGACAGGGGGAAGCTGAAGCTTTCTTT

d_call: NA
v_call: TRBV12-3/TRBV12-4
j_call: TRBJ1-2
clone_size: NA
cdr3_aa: CASSFGGQSYGYTF
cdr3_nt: TGTGCCAGCAGTTTCGGTGGGCAGTCCTATGGCTACACCTTC

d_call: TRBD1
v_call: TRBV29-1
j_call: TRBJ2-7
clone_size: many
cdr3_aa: CSVAPTGKEQYF
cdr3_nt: TGCAGCGTTGCACCGACAGGGAAGGAGCAGTACTTC

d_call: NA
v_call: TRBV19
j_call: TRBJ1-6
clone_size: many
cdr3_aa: CASSSRPNSPLHF
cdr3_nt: TGTGCCAGTAGTTCCCGTCCGAATTCACCCCTCCACTTT

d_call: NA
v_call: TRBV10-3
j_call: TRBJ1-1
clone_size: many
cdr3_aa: CAISGAGPRDTEAFF
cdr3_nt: TGTGCCATCAGTGGCGCGGGTCCTAGGGACACTGAAGCTTTCTTT